This T cell receptor beta chain was observed in a study of cytomegalovirus exposure and HLA in healthy donors. General observations from the study: Subsequent analysis showed first-cohort TCR clusters tending to co-occur in around 130 validation repertoires.

The germline gives CDR1 ENHRY, CDR2 SYGVKD. The CDR3 runs to 13 residues. The ends were cut back, 4 bases at V and 3 bases at J, with 7 bases in the middle. Separation from the roughly 700-subject first cohort characterized the approximately 120-subject validation cohort, to which the donors belonged. On this clone: Its antigen is currently unknown.

Libraries were prepared by immunoSEQ multiplex PCR; TCRdb keeps only in-frame clonotypes and omits some of them. The sample includes tens of thousands of clones, over 85% seen only once; the top ten take 0.6% to 0.7%. The source material was PBMCs. This chain joins TRBV10-3 and TRBJ1-3, with a tentative D call TRBD1 (5 bases). This TCR derives from a woman younger than 30 in good health and CMV-seronegative. Written as DNA, the CDR3 is TGTGCCATCAGTGCAGGGAATGGAAACACCATATATTTT. Its protein is CAISAGNGNTIYF.